This T cell receptor beta chain was found in a study of shared clonotypes between healthy human individuals. The wider study: Serving as donors were two women and a few men, whose ages spanned 18 to 49.

There are 15 residues in the CDR3. Germline V gene data show CDR1 as SGHDT and CDR2 as YYEEEE. Trimming shortened V by 4 bases and J by 7 bases, and 20 bases separated the two germline ends. TCRdb's copy holds only in-frame clones and misses some; the assay was immunoSEQ multiplex PCR. There are about 2.4 million clones in the sample; approximately 94% occur only once, and over 0.12% lies in the top ten. The sample was naive CD4+ T cells sorted from blood. Documented subset: CD45RA+ positively selected. This sequence was found in a man aged 18 to 30 in good health. J is TRBJ1-1 and V is TRBV5-6; TRBD1 might be the D (5 bases). The DNA for the CDR3 is TGTGCCAGCAGCAAACCGGGGACGTACTACGGTGAAGCTTTCTTT. Translation gives CASSKPGTYYGEAFF. Based on the CDR3 plus reference TRBV5-6 and TRBJ1-1, the full variable domain is DAGVTQSPTHLIKTRGQQVTLRCSPKSGHDTVSWYQQALGQGPQFIFQYYEEEERQRGNFPDRFSGHQFPNYSSELNVNALLLGDSALYLCASSKPGTYYGEAFFGQGTRLTVV.